The sample holds many counts of the clone carrying this TCR beta chain. This entry belongs to a study of blood T cell repertoires in COVID-19. Overall study context: PBMCs, B-cell-depleted T cells, or T cells were the source of the cDNA or gDNA that made up the material.

How the authors handled the data: The authors estimated nucleated cell counts from reference gene primer amplification. Some clones are missing from TCRdb's copy, which holds only in-frame ones; the method was immunoSEQ multiplex PCR. For V, J and clone size, that table is used; D and trimming come from the DNA. Of under 300,000 clones in the sample, 65% to 90% were seen once. Germline assignment: CDR1 SNHLY and CDR2 FYNNEI. The germline V and J ends were trimmed by 4 bases and 0 bases, with 9 bases remaining between them. The CDR3 has 14 amino acids. What was sequenced was peripheral blood. This chain joins TRBV2 and TRBJ1-2; TRBD1 might be the D (6 bases). The clonotype was recovered from a woman aged 40-49 years who had recovered from COVID-19. CDR3 nucleotide sequence: TGTGCCAGCAGTGCGGGACAAGCTAACTATGGCTACACCTTC. Its translation is CASSAGQANYGYTF.